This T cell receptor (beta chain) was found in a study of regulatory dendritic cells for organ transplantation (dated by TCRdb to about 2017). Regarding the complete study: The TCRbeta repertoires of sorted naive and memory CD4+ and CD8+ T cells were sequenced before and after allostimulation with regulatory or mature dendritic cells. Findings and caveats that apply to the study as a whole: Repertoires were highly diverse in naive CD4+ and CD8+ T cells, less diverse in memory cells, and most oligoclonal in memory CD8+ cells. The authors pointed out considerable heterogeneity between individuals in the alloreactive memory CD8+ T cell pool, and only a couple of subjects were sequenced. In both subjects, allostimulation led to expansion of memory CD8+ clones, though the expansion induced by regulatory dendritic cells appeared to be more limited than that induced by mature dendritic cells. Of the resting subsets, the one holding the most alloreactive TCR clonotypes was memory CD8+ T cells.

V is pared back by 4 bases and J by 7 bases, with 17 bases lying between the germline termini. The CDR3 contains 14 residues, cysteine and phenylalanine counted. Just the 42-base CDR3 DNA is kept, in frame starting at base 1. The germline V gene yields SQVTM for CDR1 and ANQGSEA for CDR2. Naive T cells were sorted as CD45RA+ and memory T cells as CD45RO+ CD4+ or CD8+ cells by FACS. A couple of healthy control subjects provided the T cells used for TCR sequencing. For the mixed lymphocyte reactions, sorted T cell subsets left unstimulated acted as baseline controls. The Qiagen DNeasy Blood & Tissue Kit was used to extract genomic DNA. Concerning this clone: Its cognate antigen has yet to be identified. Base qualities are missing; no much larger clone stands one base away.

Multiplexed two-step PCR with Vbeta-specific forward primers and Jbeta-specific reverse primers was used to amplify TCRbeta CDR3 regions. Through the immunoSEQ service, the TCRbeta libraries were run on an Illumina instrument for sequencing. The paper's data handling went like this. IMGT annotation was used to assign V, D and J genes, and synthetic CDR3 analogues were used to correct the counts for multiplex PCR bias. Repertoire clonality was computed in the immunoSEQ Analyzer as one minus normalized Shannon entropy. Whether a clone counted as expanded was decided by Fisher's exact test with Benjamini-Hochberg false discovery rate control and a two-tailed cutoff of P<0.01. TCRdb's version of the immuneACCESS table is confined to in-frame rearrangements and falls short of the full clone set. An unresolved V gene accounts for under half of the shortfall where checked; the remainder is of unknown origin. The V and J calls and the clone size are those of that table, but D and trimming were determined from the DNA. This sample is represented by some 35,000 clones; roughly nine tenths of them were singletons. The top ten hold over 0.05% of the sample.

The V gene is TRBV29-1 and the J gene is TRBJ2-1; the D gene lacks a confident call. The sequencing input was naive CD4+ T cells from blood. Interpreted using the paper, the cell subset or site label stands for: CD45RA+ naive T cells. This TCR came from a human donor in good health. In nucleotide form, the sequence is TGCAGCGTTGGATCCGTGGCGTCCTCAAATGAGCAGTTCTTC. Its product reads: CSVGSVASSNEQFF.